This entry features one TCR beta chain sequence. Its antigen is not identified. They built TCR cDNA with 5'RACE template switching, a step that put in a universal primer site and UMIs. TCRdb fed the 5' RACE reads into MiXCR, producing one record per CDR3 protein. The repertoire holds more than 300,000 distinct CDR3 sequences, with around 7% as singletons. This entry belongs to a study of T cells after yellow fever vaccination. General study points: The secondary response peaked faster, at day 5 versus 15, but was weaker. The booster saw the reappearance of most primary-vaccination clones (roughly 97% CD4, roughly 90% CD8). FACS-sorted repertoires could contain abundant clonotypes contaminating from the bulk population.

Sequencing used PBMCs, obtained roughly 45 days after the first yellow fever vaccination. This TCR was sampled from a young man who received the YFV17D yellow fever vaccine.

DNA of the CDR3: TGTGCCAGCAGCTTCAACGGTTATGGCTACACCTTC. Its translation: CASSFNGYGYTF. The J gene is TRBJ1-2, the V gene TRBV7-3, with no clear D. V shed 3 bases and J shed 5 bases, with 7 bases lying between them. The CDR3 is made up of 12 amino acids. Germline loops: CDR1 SGHTA, CDR2 FQGTGA.